These 23 T cell receptor beta chains originate from one sample sequenced in a study of T cell responses to AZD1222 COVID-19 vaccine. Profiling relied on immunoSEQ multiplex PCR, and the TCRdb table lists in-frame clones only, not all of them. The table has 110,000 to 150,000 clones, approximately 91% seen once. The source material was peripheral blood, sampled 28 days after the second AZD1222 dose. These receptors were taken from an adult who received the AZD1222 COVID-19 vaccine.

The gene calls are TRBV19 and TRBJ1-1, with 7 bases lining up with TRBD1. The V segment lost 4 bases and the J segment 3 bases; nucleotides outside the gene matches: 8. Looked up from germline, CDR1 is LNHDA and CDR2 is SQIVND (reference sequence). The CDR3 spans 15 residues. CDR3 sequence (DNA): TGTGCCAGTAGTAGCTACAGGGGACTCCACACTGAAGCTTTCTTT. Its translation: CASSSYRGLHTEAFF.

The chain recombines TRBV4-1 with TRBJ1-1, with D tentatively TRBD1 (6 bases). The CDR3 loop spans 17 amino acids. Trimming pared 1 base from V and 0 bases from J, leaving 15 bases between. Germline lookup yields CDR1 MGHRA and CDR2 YSYEKL. The CDR3 region is CASSQVVLGTLNTEAFF. DNA for the CDR3: TGCGCCAGCAGCCAAGTAGTCTTAGGGACATTGAACACTGAAGCTTTCTTT.

This clone occurred many times. CDR3 DNA sequence: TGTGCCAGCAGCCAAGACCTCCAGGGTGAGCAGTTCTTC. It specifies CASSQDLQGEQFF. The chain couples TRBV4-2 to TRBJ2-1, with a possible D match to TRBD1 (5 bases). Per germline, CDR1 LGHNA and CDR2 YNFKEQ. The V and J ends lost 0 bases and 9 bases respectively, with 9 bases between them. This CDR3 has 13 amino acids.

The chain recombines TRBV19 with TRBJ2-3; perhaps D is TRBD1 or TRBD2 (5 bases each). Germline V CDR1 and CDR2: LNHDA, SQIVND (reference sequence). The CDR3 runs to 14 residues. Trimming cost V 4 bases and J 2 bases, with 10 bases left between them. CDR3 DNA sequence: TGTGCCAGTAGTAGAGGGGTGACCACAGATACGCAGTATTTT. It translates to CASSRGVTTDTQYF.

This clone was observed a single time. The gene calls are TRBV6-4 and TRBJ1-2; D not resolved. Germline-derived CDR1 and CDR2 are MRHNA and SNTAGT. V shed 1 base and J shed 7 bases, with 1 base lying between them. The CDR3 covers 10 residues. Written as DNA, the CDR3 is TGTGCCAGCAGTGACTTTGGCTACACCTTC. Its translation: CASSDFGYTF.

The rearrangement links TRBV10-3 to TRBJ1-2; TRBD1 aligns across 12 bases. The CDR3 has 13 residues. Per germline, CDR1 ENHRY and CDR2 SYGVKD. The V segment lost 6 bases and the J segment 6 bases; nucleotides outside the gene matches: 2. The CDR3 here is CAISGTGGDGYTF. The CDR3 DNA follows: TGTGCCATCAGCGGGACAGGGGGCGATGGCTACACCTTC.

The chain links TRBV5-1 to TRBJ1-6, with no clear D. The V gene lost 4 bases and the J gene lost 10 bases, with 15 bases spanning the gap. Germline V gives CDR1 SGHRS, CDR2 YFSETQ. This CDR3 is built from 14 residues. The CDR3 is CASSEPLLGSPLHF. The CDR3 bases are TGCGCCAGCAGCGAACCTCTGTTGGGGTCACCCCTCCACTTT.

This chain connects TRBV6-1 to TRBJ1-1; D perhaps matches TRBD1 (5 bases). Germline CDR1 reads MNHNS; CDR2 reads SASEGT. V dropped 3 bases and J dropped 1 base, with 12 bases sitting between them. There are 15 residues in the CDR3. CDR3: CASSDPGLPNTEAFF. The CDR3 DNA reads as TGTGCCAGCAGTGATCCGGGACTACCGAACACTGAAGCTTTCTTT.

The rearrangement links TRBV7-3 to TRBJ2-1, with TRBD2 identical over 10 bases. This CDR3 contains 14 residues. V was pared by 5 bases and J by 7 bases, with 5 bases of the junction left unmatched. Germline V gene sequence: CDR1 SGHTA, CDR2 FQGTGA. CDR3 coding DNA: TGTGCCAGCAGCCCCCCGGGACTAGCGAATGAGCAGTTCTTC. It translates to CASSPPGLANEQFF.

V and J are TRBV23-1 and TRBJ2-1; D might be TRBD2 (6 bases). TRBV23-1 is recorded as an ORF, its role being uncertain. The V gene lost 8 bases and the J gene lost 8 bases, with 13 bases spanning the gap. The length of the CDR3 is 12 residues. The CDR3 region has the DNA TGCGCCAGCGGGCCATGGGGGGATGAGCAGTTCTTC. As protein: CASGPWGDEQFF.

This sequence joins TRBV7-9 and TRBJ2-3, with no clear D. This CDR3 spans 15 amino acids. Germline CDR1 SEHNR, CDR2 FQNEAQ (reference sequence). Deletions cut 7 bases from V and 0 bases from J, with 14 bases between. As DNA, the CDR3 is TGTGCCAGCAAGGGCGGCTCCTCTAGCACAGATACGCAGTATTTT. Protein: CASKGGSSSTDTQYF.

The rearrangement uses TRBV7-6 and TRBJ1-1; TRBD1 agrees at 9 bases. The germline gives CDR1 SGHVS, CDR2 FNYEAQ. The CDR3 is 17 residues long. The J segment lost 3 bases and the V segment lost 3 bases, leaving 11 bases of the junction unmatched. This CDR3 reads CASSFPDRDREDTEAFF. The DNA for the CDR3 is TGTGCCAGCAGCTTTCCTGACCGGGACAGGGAGGACACTGAAGCTTTCTTT.

In regard to this clone: This could be a read error, since a much larger clone is one nucleotide away. The rearrangement links TRBV2 to TRBJ2-7; maybe TRBD1 (6 bases). Germline V gene sequence: CDR1 SNHLY, CDR2 FYNNEI. Trimming took 6 bases from V and 2 from J, leaving 11 bases between them. The CDR3 is made up of 13 amino acids. The CDR3 spells CASSRDTTYEQYF. CDR3 coding DNA: TGTGCCAGCAGCCGGGACACCACCTACGAGCAGTACTTC.

V and J are TRBV9 and TRBJ2-1, with D possibly being TRBD1 (6 bases). Germline CDR1 reads SGDLS; CDR2 reads YYNGEE. V was trimmed by 0 bases and J by 2 bases, leaving 12 bases between them. This CDR3 has 16 residues. The CDR3 region is CASSVGVGGTYNEQFF. The CDR3 bases are TGTGCCAGCAGCGTAGGGGTAGGGGGAACCTACAATGAGCAGTTCTTC.

This rearrangement joins TRBV19 to TRBJ1-2; no clear D gene. The length of the CDR3 is 14 residues. The germline CDR1 and CDR2 sequences are LNHDA and SQIVND (reference sequence). V was pared by 9 bases and J by 4 bases, with 18 bases between. The CDR3 reads CASNNRDKTYGYTF. The CDR3 region has the DNA TGTGCCAGCAATAACCGGGATAAGACCTATGGCTACACCTTC.

This clone was seen once. The V call is TRBV19, the J call TRBJ1-1; no reliable D call. The CDR3 covers 14 residues. The V end was cut by 1 base, the J end by 4 bases, with 10 bases between. Germline-derived CDR1 and CDR2 are LNHDA and SQIVND (reference sequence). DNA of the CDR3: TGTGCCAGTAGTATAGCTCTTCGGGCCACTGAAGCTTTCTTT. Translation: CASSIALRATEAFF.

The CDR3 region is CASSVQGLGTGELFF. The DNA of the CDR3 is TGTGCCAGCTCAGTCCAGGGCTTGGGCACCGGGGAGCTGTTTTTT. The genes are TRBV18 and TRBJ2-2, with TRBD1 as a possible D gene (5 bases). V was pared by 5 bases and J by 4 bases, with 14 bases between. The CDR3 consists of 15 residues. Germline assignment: CDR1 KGHSH and CDR2 LQKENI.

The genes are TRBV15 and TRBJ1-2; unclear D gene. CDR3 length: 13 amino acids. V was pared by 0 bases and J by 5 bases, with 7 bases between. Germline lookup yields CDR1 LNHNV and CDR2 YYDKDF (reference sequence). The CDR3 loop is CATSRDPKYGYTF. CDR3 DNA sequence: TGTGCCACCAGCAGAGATCCCAAATATGGCTACACCTTC.

The chain is built from TRBV9 and TRBJ2-3, with unresolved D. This CDR3 spans 16 amino acids. Germline values: CDR1 SGDLS, CDR2 YYNGEE. Between the trimmed V and J ends, which lost 4 bases and 2 bases, there was a span of 17 bases. CDR3 nucleotides: TGTGCCAGCAGCCCCCGTTCCCGCGCCCTCACAGATACGCAGTATTTT. This gives the protein CASSPRSRALTDTQYF.

This chain connects TRBV23-1 to TRBJ1-5; D not resolved. TRBV23-1 is an open reading frame, and its role is uncertain. This CDR3 comprises 12 residues. Trimming pared 1 base from V and 6 bases from J, leaving 4 bases between. The CDR3 DNA follows: TGCGCCAGCAGTCAATGGGGTCAGCCCCAGCATTTT. It specifies CASSQWGQPQHF.

The CDR3 region has the DNA TGTGCCAGCAAGACAGGGGGCTCTGGAAACACCATATATTTT. Translation gives CASKTGGSGNTIYF. The J gene is TRBJ1-3, the V gene TRBV28; TRBD1 agrees at 9 bases. The germline V gene encodes CDR1 MDHEN and CDR2 SYDVKM. This CDR3 has 14 residues. Unmatched junction bases numbered 1, after V lost 7 bases and J lost 0 bases.

This clone was seen only once. The V gene is TRBV7-9, the J gene TRBJ2-5, with 9 bases aligning to TRBD2. V shed 5 bases, J shed 0 bases, and the junction held 16 bases outside the gene matches. This CDR3 comprises 19 residues. Germline lookup yields CDR1 SEHNR and CDR2 FQNEAQ (reference sequence). This chain's CDR3 is CASSPRGSGSTSYQETQYF. The CDR3 nucleotides are TGTGCCAGCAGCCCCAGGGGTAGCGGGAGCACGTCGTACCAAGAGACCCAGTACTTC. Supplemented by reference TRBV7-9 and TRBJ2-5, the full variable domain reads DTGVSQNPRHKITKRGQNVTFRCDPISEHNRLYWYRQTLGQGPEFLTYFQNEAQLEKSRLLSDRFSAERPKGSFSTLEIQRTEQGDSAMYLCASSPRGSGSTSYQETQYFGPGTRLLVL.

The chain couples TRBV7-6 to TRBJ1-2; 12 positions agree with TRBD1. This CDR3 is built from 16 residues. V trimming: 5 bases; J trimming: 4 bases; junction bases outside the gene matches: 8. CDR1 and CDR2 from the germline V gene are SGHVS and FNYEAQ. CDR3 coding DNA: TGTGCCAGCAGCCCCGGGACAGGGGGCCTCCGCTATGGCTACACCTTC. Residues: CASSPGTGGLRYGYTF.